These 3 T cell receptor beta chains share one sample of origin, sequenced in a study of Ad26.COV2.S vaccination and SARS-CoV-2 variants. Treatment in this sample: roughly 19 received Ad26.COV2.S at low or high dose, single or two shots; roughly 5 received placebo; per-sample allocation not given. After the first vaccine or placebo injection, samples were drawn on day 63. Some clones are missing from TCRdb's copy, which holds only in-frame ones; the method was immunoSEQ multiplex PCR. The sample lists around 450,000 clones; 85% to 90% were seen once. This specimen consisted of peripheral blood, obtained in a trial of Ad26.COV2.S vaccine versus placebo. The receptors originated from a person between 18 and 65 years old who received the Ad26.COV2.S COVID-19 vaccine or a placebo.

The chain links TRBV24-1 to TRBJ2-3; D ambiguous. The CDR3 sequence is 17 residues long. Germline assignment: CDR1 KGHDR and CDR2 SFDVKD. The V end was cut by 0 bases, the J end by 0 bases, with 12 bases between. The CDR3 coding sequence is TGTGCCACCAGTGATTTGCTAGGGCGAACTAGCACAGATACGCAGTATTTT. Its protein product is CATSDLLGRTSTDTQYF.

The V and J genes are TRBV15 and TRBJ1-5; tentative D call: TRBD1 (5 bases). V lost 4 bases to trimming and J lost 11 bases, with 18 bases between them. CDR1 LNHNV and CDR2 YYDKDF come from the germline V gene (reference sequence). The CDR3 covers 14 residues. The CDR3: CATSIRQRDASQHF. In DNA, the CDR3 is TGTGCCACCAGCATCCGACAGAGGGACGCGTCCCAGCATTTT.

The chain couples TRBV5-6 to TRBJ1-4; no firm D call. V was pared by 0 bases and J by 4 bases, with 7 bases between. The CDR3 is made up of 14 amino acids. Germline CDR1 SGHDT, CDR2 YYEEEE. CDR3: CASSLGTVNEKLFF. The CDR3, as DNA: TGTGCCAGCAGCTTGGGCACAGTTAATGAAAAACTGTTTTTT.